The 21 T cell receptor beta chains listed next were all sequenced from one sample in a study of blood T cell repertoires in COVID-19. Produced via immunoSEQ multiplex PCR; TCRdb's table is partial and in-frame only. The profile covers tens of thousands of clones, with around nine tenths appearing a single time and about 16% taken by the ten largest. The sequencing input was peripheral blood. These receptors were obtained from a man aged 60-69 years with active or convalescent COVID-19.

A few counts support this clone. The gene calls are TRBV7-2 and TRBJ2-3, with 9 bases fitting TRBD2. The CDR3 runs to 13 residues. Germline loops: CDR1 SGHTA, CDR2 FQGNSA. The V segment lost 11 bases and the J segment 6 bases; nucleotides outside the gene matches: 9. CDR3 residues: CAGSGGPRDTQYF. The CDR3 DNA is TGTGCCGGTAGCGGGGGCCCGCGGGATACGCAGTATTTT.

This chain joins TRBV7-9 and TRBJ2-3; 9 bases map to TRBD1. V lost 5 bases to trimming and J lost 1 base; unmatched junction nucleotides: 4. CDR1 SEHNR and CDR2 FQNEAQ come from the germline V gene (reference sequence). The CDR3 contains 15 residues. The CDR3 reads CASSTQGAGTDTQYF. The CDR3 bases are TGTGCCAGCAGCACACAGGGGGCTGGCACAGATACGCAGTATTTT.

This chain connects TRBV9 to TRBJ1-1; TRBD1 aligns across 7 bases. The CDR3 covers 13 residues. Per the germline V gene, CDR1 is SGDLS and CDR2 is YYNGEE. V was clipped by 4 bases and J by 5 bases; unmatched bases: 5. In nucleotides, the CDR3 is TGTGCCAGCAGCCCGACAGGGTCTACTGAAGCTTTCTTT. Translating gives CASSPTGSTEAFF.

The chain joins TRBV5-4 to TRBJ1-1, with 9 bases fitting TRBD1. The CDR3 has 14 amino acids. Germline V gene lookup returns CDR1 SGHNT and CDR2 YYREEE (reference sequence). The V and J ends lost 7 bases and 6 bases, in that order; junction bases with no gene match: 10. The CDR3 sequence is CASQQGAPDAEAFF. DNA of the CDR3: TGTGCCAGCCAACAGGGGGCGCCGGACGCTGAAGCTTTCTTT.

CDR3 sequence: CASSVVGGMNTEAFF. In nucleotides, the CDR3 is TGTGCCAGCAGCGTGGTGGGGGGGATGAACACTGAAGCTTTCTTT. V gene TRBV14 combines with J gene TRBJ1-1; D might be TRBD1 (5 bases). V was shortened by 5 bases and J by 0 bases, with 13 bases between the two germline ends. CDR3 length: 15 amino acids. CDR1 SGHDN and CDR2 FVKESK come from the germline V gene.

V is TRBV18 and J is TRBJ2-3; TRBD1 agrees at 7 bases. CDR3 length: 16 amino acids. CDR1 is KGHSH, CDR2 LQKENI, per germline. The junction had 10 bases not matched to a gene; V was cut back by 3 bases and J by 4 bases. The CDR3 reads CASSPRQGSLSDTQYF. CDR3 nucleotides: TGTGCCAGCTCACCCAGACAGGGTAGCTTGTCAGATACGCAGTATTTT.

The V gene is TRBV7-2, the J gene TRBJ2-3, with 9 bases that match TRBD2. Trimming at V came to 3 bases and at J to 8 bases, leaving 12 bases not matched to a gene. This CDR3 contains 16 residues. Germline CDR1 reads SGHTA; CDR2 reads FQGNSA. CDR3 residues: CASSFGGGGIPSTQYF. For the CDR3, the DNA is TGTGCCAGCAGCTTCGGCGGGGGGGGAATCCCGAGTACGCAGTATTTT.

The genes are TRBV7-8 and TRBJ1-1, with D maybe TRBD1 (5 bases). The length of the CDR3 is 13 residues. Trimming cost V 5 bases and J 8 bases, with 15 bases left between them. The V gene's germline CDR1 is SGHVS and CDR2 FQNEAQ. The CDR3 DNA reads TGTGCCAGCAGCCCCTTGGGGCCGACCGAAGCTTTCTTT. It is translated as CASSPLGPTEAFF.

The genes are TRBV11-2 and TRBJ2-1; 7 bases align to TRBD2. The CDR3 totals 13 residues. Trimming took 4 bases from V and 5 from J; bases not matched to a gene: 2. Germline values: CDR1 SGHAT, CDR2 FQNNGV. The CDR3 is CASSYTSDNEQFF. The CDR3 DNA follows: TGTGCCAGCAGCTATACTAGCGACAATGAGCAGTTCTTC.

The chain employs TRBV28 and TRBJ1-1, with TRBD1 identical over 8 bases. The CDR3 extends over 16 amino acids. Unmatched junction bases numbered 9, after V lost 6 bases and J lost 0 bases. Germline-derived CDR1 and CDR2 are MDHEN and SYDVKM. The CDR3 region is CASSYQGAGMNTEAFF. The CDR3 nucleotides read TGTGCCAGCAGCTACCAGGGGGCGGGCATGAACACTGAAGCTTTCTTT.

The chain links TRBV5-8 to TRBJ1-6; 7 nucleotides agree with TRBD1. Germline assignment: CDR1 SGHTS and CDR2 YDEGEE. The CDR3 covers 15 residues. J gave up 5 bases and V 4 bases, and 6 bases lay outside the gene matches. The DNA of the CDR3 is TGTGCCAGCAGCACTCTCGGGACAGATAATTCACCCCTCCACTTT. Encoded protein: CASSTLGTDNSPLHF.

This chain links TRBV10-3 with TRBJ1-4; 8 bases line up with TRBD1. The germline CDR1 and CDR2 sequences are ENHRY and SYGVKD. CDR3 length: 16 residues. The V gene end was trimmed by 0 bases and the J gene end by 7 bases; junction bases not matched to a gene: 7. The CDR3 region has the DNA TGTGCCATCAGTGAGTCGCAGGCAGGGGGCACTGAAAAACTGTTTTTT. Its protein is CAISESQAGGTEKLFF.

This chain connects TRBV21-1 to TRBJ1-5. TRBV21-1 is assigned pseudogene status. This CDR3 region has 15 residues. For the CDR3, the DNA is TGTGCCAGCAGCAAACATGCGGGGGTGAATCAGCCCCAGCATTTT. This gives the protein CASSKHAGVNQPQHF.

This sequence joins TRBV2 and TRBJ2-7, with 9 bases matching TRBD2. The ends lost 5 bases at V and 0 bases at J; junction bases unmatched: 5. This CDR3 has 15 amino acids. Germline CDR1 reads SNHLY; CDR2 reads FYNNEI. The CDR3 protein is CASSPRGGSSYEQYF. The CDR3 DNA is TGTGCCAGCAGTCCGCGGGGGGGGAGCTCCTACGAGCAGTACTTC.

The genes are TRBV20-1 and TRBJ1-2; a possible D gene is TRBD1 (6 bases). Per germline, CDR1 DFQATT and CDR2 SNEGSKA (reference sequence). The V end lost 3 bases, the J end lost 4 bases, and 6 bases lay between the germline ends. The CDR3 spans 11 residues. The CDR3 protein is CSARTGYGYTF. For the CDR3, the DNA is TGCAGTGCTAGGACAGGCTATGGCTACACCTTC.

The chain carries TRBV24-1 and TRBJ2-2; 8 positions match TRBD1. The CDR3 has 21 amino acids. Germline assignment: CDR1 KGHDR and CDR2 SFDVKD. After removal of 10 bases from V and 3 bases from J, the junction contained 27 bases not matched to a gene. CDR3 in DNA: TGTGCCACGACCAGTGCGGTACCTGTGGCGGGCTACAGGGGGTACACCGGGGAGCTGTTTTTT. Its translation is CATTSAVPVAGYRGYTGELFF.

This chain links TRBV24-1 with TRBJ2-6; D might be TRBD2 (6 bases). The CDR3 consists of 13 residues. In germline, CDR1 is KGHDR, CDR2 SFDVKD. V lost 1 base and J lost 11, with 8 bases in between. The CDR3 loop reads CATSDFSGDVLTF. The CDR3 DNA reads TGTGCCACCAGTGATTTTTCGGGGGACGTCCTGACTTTC.

The chain carries TRBV29-1 and TRBJ2-3, with 8 bases aligning to TRBD1. Germline CDR1 SQVTM, CDR2 ANQGSEA. Trimming at V came to 7 bases and at J to 5 bases, leaving 14 bases not matched to a gene. This CDR3 region has 15 residues. The CDR3 is CSADPRGLEGDTQYF. The CDR3 DNA reads TGCAGCGCTGATCCCAGGGGGCTAGAAGGAGATACGCAGTATTTT.

V gene TRBV29-1 combines with J gene TRBJ2-1, with 10 nucleotides matching TRBD2. From germline, CDR1 is SQVTM and CDR2 ANQGSEA. The ends lost 4 bases at V and 7 bases at J; junction bases unmatched: 7. CDR3 length: 14 residues. The CDR3 loop reads CSVAGSGGVNEQFF. The CDR3 DNA reads TGCAGCGTTGCGGGGAGCGGGGGGGTAAATGAGCAGTTCTTC.

The CDR3 here is CASSLGSGGREETQYF. The CDR3 coding sequence is TGCGCCAGCAGCTTGGGTTCAGGGGGACGGGAAGAGACCCAGTACTTC. This chain connects TRBV5-1 to TRBJ2-5, with 7 bases lining up with TRBD1. Germline CDR1 reads SGHRS; CDR2 reads YFSETQ. V lost 0 bases and J lost 3; bases outside the gene matches: 8. The CDR3 sequence is 16 residues long.

CDR3 sequence reads: CASGGGSTDTQYF. The DNA of the CDR3 is TGTGCTAGTGGCGGGGGAAGCACAGATACGCAGTATTTT. The rearrangement joins TRBV12-5 to TRBJ2-3; a possible D gene is TRBD2 (6 bases). Germline V CDR1 and CDR2: LGHNT, FRNRAP. The CDR3 covers 13 residues. Trimming took 6 bases from V and 0 from J, leaving 7 bases between them.